The 32 T cell receptor beta chains below all came from one sample that was sequenced in a study of T cell changes during pregnancy in multiple sclerosis. This table comes from immunoSEQ multiplex PCR, and its TCRdb copy is limited to in-frame clones, with some not included. Counted here are about 75,000 clones, more than 70% occurring once; the ten biggest clones make up 0.9%. This specimen was peripheral blood, taken in the first trimester of pregnancy. The receptors here all came from a female donor in good health, enrolled as a control in a pregnancy study.

This chain joins TRBV28 and TRBJ1-4; TRBD1 is a possible D gene (6 bases). Germline CDR1 reads MDHEN; CDR2 reads SYDVKM. V was pared by 6 bases and J by 7 bases, with 21 bases between. The CDR3 runs 16 residues. The CDR3 loop is CASSSPRGPYREKLFF. The CDR3, as DNA: TGTGCCAGCAGCTCCCCGCGGGGGCCCTATCGTGAAAAACTGTTTTTT.

The chain has TRBV11-3 and TRBJ2-6; a possible D gene is TRBD1 (6 bases). This CDR3 spans 17 amino acids. Germline loops: CDR1 SGHNT, CDR2 YENEEA. With 2 bases removed from V and 0 bases from J, the gap between germline ends came to 11 bases. The CDR3 protein is CASSLPQGLSGANVLTF. CDR3 nucleotide sequence: TGTGCCAGCAGCTTACCACAGGGCCTCTCTGGGGCCAACGTCCTGACTTTC. The complete variable domain, with remaining parts taken from reference TRBV11-3 and TRBJ2-6, reads EAGVVQSPRYKIIEKKQPVAFWCNPISGHNTLYWYLQNLGQGPELLIRYENEEAVDDSQLPKDRFSAERLKGVDSTLKIQPAELGDSAVYLCASSLPQGLSGANVLTFGAGSRLTVL.

The J gene is TRBJ2-7, the V gene TRBV28; 9 nucleotides agree with TRBD1. Germline CDR1 is MDHEN and CDR2 is SYDVKM. J lost 0 bases, V lost 9 bases, and 18 bases had no gene match. The CDR3 loop spans 18 amino acids. The CDR3 sequence is CASSPGTGFLADSYEQYF. CDR3 in DNA: TGTGCCAGTAGCCCCGGGACAGGGTTCCTAGCGGACTCCTACGAGCAGTACTTC.

The chain links TRBV29-1 to TRBJ2-5; maybe TRBD1 (5 bases). V was trimmed by 4 bases and J by 5 bases, leaving 20 bases between them. Per the germline V gene, CDR1 is SQVTM and CDR2 is ANQGSEA. CDR3 length equals 15 residues. The CDR3 DNA reads as TGCAGCGTTGGAAGGGCAGGGCAAGGTGGCGAGACCCAGTACTTC. Encoded protein: CSVGRAGQGGETQYF. Drawing the rest from reference TRBV29-1 and TRBJ2-5, the complete variable domain is SAVISQKPSRDICQRGTSLTIQCQVDSQVTMMFWYRQQPGQSLTLIATANQGSEATYESGFVIDKFPISRPNLTFSTLTVSNMSPEDSSIYLCSVGRAGQGGETQYFGPGTRLLVL.

V usage is TRBV6-5 and J usage is TRBJ2-7; possibly TRBD2 for D (5 bases). CDR3 length: 13 amino acids. Trimming shortened V by 4 bases and J by 4 bases, and 11 bases separated the two germline ends. The germline gives CDR1 MNHEY, CDR2 SVGAGI. The CDR3 region has the DNA TGTGCCAGCAGTTTTGAGGGCCGGTACGAGCAGTACTTC. This sequence encodes CASSFEGRYEQYF.

This clone has more than one count but fewer than ten. The chain carries TRBV13 and TRBJ1-2, with 10 positions matching TRBD1. Trimming at V came to 4 bases and at J to 2 bases, leaving 1 base not matched to a gene. The CDR3 runs 14 residues. Germline loops: CDR1 PRHDT, CDR2 FYEKMQ (reference sequence). The CDR3 DNA reads as TGTGCCAGCAGCTCGGACAGGGGGAACTATGGCTACACCTTC. This codes for CASSSDRGNYGYTF.

The chain employs TRBV30 and TRBJ1-2, with D unclear. V dropped 5 bases and J dropped 0 bases, with 13 bases sitting between them. This CDR3 contains 14 residues. The germline gives CDR1 GTSNPN, CDR2 SVGIG (reference sequence). The CDR3 reads CAWGDFLANYGYTF. DNA for the CDR3: TGTGCCTGGGGTGACTTCCTAGCTAACTATGGCTACACCTTC.

The chain joins TRBV28 to TRBJ1-5, with D unclear. With 7 bases removed from V and 5 bases from J, the gap between germline ends came to 12 bases. Germline values: CDR1 MDHEN, CDR2 SYDVKM. There are 13 residues in the CDR3. CDR3 coding DNA: TGTGCCAGCAAAATAAACGGGGATCAGCCCCAGCATTTT. Its translation: CASKINGDQPQHF.

This chain links TRBV4-2 with TRBJ2-3, with TRBD2 as a possible D gene (5 bases). V lost 3 bases to trimming and J lost 2 bases, with 9 bases between them. CDR1 is LGHNA and CDR2 is YNFKEQ in the germline V gene. The CDR3 sequence is 14 residues long. CDR3 residues: CASSHGLLTDTQYF. The CDR3, as DNA: TGTGCCAGCAGCCACGGACTCCTCACAGATACGCAGTATTTT.

The chain carries TRBV6-5 and TRBJ2-3; perhaps TRBD1 as D (7 bases). V lost 7 bases and J lost 1, with 15 bases in between. The CDR3 is 15 amino acids. CDR1 is MNHEY and CDR2 is SVGAGI in the germline V gene. The CDR3 is CASKTRGTGTDTQYF. CDR3 in DNA: TGTGCCAGCAAAACACGGGGGACAGGCACAGATACGCAGTATTTT.

DNA for the CDR3: TGTGCCAGCAGCTCTTCCGGGACTCCAGAGACCCAGTACTTC. It encodes CASSSSGTPETQYF. The rearrangement joins TRBV5-8 to TRBJ2-5; D is possibly TRBD2 (6 bases). Trimming stripped 3 bases from V and 4 bases from J, with 13 bases between. Per germline, CDR1 SGHTS and CDR2 YDEGEE. The CDR3 contains 14 residues.

Worth noting for this clone: Other DNA sequences within the sample encode an identical CDR3. The chain employs TRBV19 and TRBJ1-2; 7 nucleotides align to TRBD1. Per germline, CDR1 LNHDA and CDR2 SQIVND (reference sequence). The CDR3 runs 13 residues. Trimming removed 6 bases from V and 3 bases from J; junction bases left unmatched: 4. Here the CDR3 DNA reads TGTGCCAGTAGCCTAGACAGGGACTATGGCTACACCTTC. This codes for CASSLDRDYGYTF.

V is TRBV7-9 and J is TRBJ1-1; D call uncertain. The germline V gene has CDR1 SEHNR and CDR2 FQNEAQ (reference sequence). The V end was cut by 5 bases, the J end by 6 bases, with 10 bases between. The CDR3 runs 12 residues. This CDR3 is CASSPLLAEAFF. The CDR3 DNA follows: TGTGCCAGCAGCCCTCTTTTAGCTGAAGCTTTCTTT.

The gene calls are TRBV6-4 and TRBJ1-1; a weak D match, TRBD1 (5 bases). The germline V gene encodes CDR1 MRHNA and CDR2 SNTAGT. The CDR3 extends over 13 amino acids. Deletions cut 6 bases from V and 2 bases from J, with 10 bases between. CDR3 amino acids: CASRSQGNTEAFF. The CDR3 coding sequence is TGTGCCAGCAGGAGCCAGGGTAACACTGAAGCTTTCTTT.

The chain recombines TRBV6-5 with TRBJ1-1, with D unresolved. The V gene lost 2 bases and the J gene lost 1 base, with 8 bases spanning the gap. Germline V lookup: CDR1 MNHEY, CDR2 SVGAGI. The CDR3 is 14 amino acids. CDR3 residues: CASSYGEENTEAFF. The CDR3 region has the DNA TGTGCCAGCAGTTACGGAGAGGAGAACACTGAAGCTTTCTTT.

This clone was found once. The chain uses TRBV4-1 and TRBJ2-7, with D tentatively TRBD2 (5 bases). This CDR3 is 14 amino acids long. V was cut by 1 base and J by 6 bases, with 13 bases left in between. CDR1 is MGHRA and CDR2 is YSYEKL in the germline V gene. The chain's CDR3 is CASSQGELAGEQYF. CDR3 bases: TGCGCCAGCAGCCAAGGAGAGCTAGCCGGCGAGCAGTACTTC.

The rearrangement links TRBV7-9 to TRBJ1-1; D is perhaps TRBD1 (6 bases). The CDR3 is made up of 13 amino acids. V gave up 5 bases and J gave up 4 bases, with 11 bases separating them. From germline, CDR1 is SEHNR and CDR2 FQNEAQ (reference sequence). CDR3 in amino acids: CASSPRGGTEAFF. The CDR3 DNA follows: TGTGCCAGCAGCCCGAGGGGGGGCACTGAAGCTTTCTTT. The whole variable domain, filled in from reference TRBV7-9 and TRBJ1-1, reads DTGVSQNPRHKITKRGQNVTFRCDPISEHNRLYWYRQTLGQGPEFLTYFQNEAQLEKSRLLSDRFSAERPKGSFSTLEIQRTEQGDSAMYLCASSPRGGTEAFFGQGTRLTVV.

The chain is built from TRBV7-8 and TRBJ1-2; D unclear. Germline V gene data show CDR1 as SGHVS and CDR2 as FQNEAQ. The CDR3 totals 13 residues. V lost 1 base and J lost 4, with 7 bases in between. The CDR3 region is CASSLESVYGYTF. DNA of the CDR3: TGTGCCAGCAGCTTAGAGTCAGTCTATGGCTACACCTTC.

This clone was seen a single time. The chain joins TRBV2 to TRBJ2-7; TRBD1 aligns across 8 bases. This CDR3 spans 15 amino acids. Germline V gene sequence: CDR1 SNHLY, CDR2 FYNNEI. The V gene end was trimmed by 0 bases and the J gene end by 3 bases; junction bases not matched to a gene: 4. As DNA, the CDR3 is TGTGCCAGCAGTGAAGCCGGCGACAGGGGCTACGAGCAGTACTTC. This encodes CASSEAGDRGYEQYF.

This rearrangement joins TRBV6-6 to TRBJ1-5, with D perhaps TRBD1 (5 bases). Germline V CDR1 and CDR2: MNHNY, SVGAGI (reference sequence). The germline V and J ends were trimmed by 8 bases and 1 base, with 9 bases remaining between them. This CDR3 region has 13 residues. The CDR3 reads CASLRGSNQPQHF. The CDR3 DNA reads as TGTGCCAGCTTACGGGGGAGCAATCAGCCCCAGCATTTT.

The chain carries TRBV6-4 and TRBJ1-1; 7 bases are shared with TRBD1. CDR1 is MRHNA, CDR2 SNTAGT, per germline. V shed 0 bases, J shed 3 bases, and the junction held 7 bases outside the gene matches. This CDR3 comprises 16 residues. The CDR3 DNA reads TGTGCCAGCAGTGACTCGCGTCAGGGGGAGGACACTGAAGCTTTCTTT. This codes for CASSDSRQGEDTEAFF.

This chain connects TRBV5-1 to TRBJ2-3; 7 bases are a match to TRBD2. CDR1 and CDR2 (germline): SGHRS, YFSETQ. This CDR3 is 11 amino acids long. V lost 0 bases, J lost 15 bases, and 4 bases stayed unmatched. Here the CDR3 DNA reads TGCGCCAGCAGCTTGGACGGGACTACCTATTTT. Translation: CASSLDGTTYF.

The chain joins TRBV28 to TRBJ1-5; 7 bases match TRBD1. The V gene's germline CDR1 is MDHEN and CDR2 SYDVKM. The V gene end was trimmed by 10 bases and the J gene end by 5 bases; junction bases not matched to a gene: 11. The CDR3 is made up of 14 amino acids. As DNA, the CDR3 is TGTGCCACTCGACCCGGGACAGCGGATCAGCCCCAGCATTTT. As protein: CATRPGTADQPQHF.

Only one count was recorded for this clone. This chain uses TRBV11-2 with TRBJ2-3; D unclear. Trimming pared 2 bases from V and 1 base from J, leaving 10 bases between. In germline, CDR1 is SGHAT, CDR2 FQNNGV. The CDR3 runs to 15 residues. DNA of the CDR3: TGTGCCAGCAGCTTACAATGGAGCGGCACAGATACGCAGTATTTT. This gives the protein CASSLQWSGTDTQYF.

The V gene is TRBV27, the J gene TRBJ2-1; weak D call: TRBD2 (5 bases). The V end lost 6 bases, the J end lost 0 bases, and 12 bases lay between the germline ends. The germline gives CDR1 MNHEY, CDR2 SMNVEV (reference sequence). The CDR3 contains 15 residues. Here the CDR3 reads CASRVRDRSYNEQFF. CDR3 in DNA: TGTGCCAGCAGGGTCCGGGATCGCTCCTACAATGAGCAGTTCTTC.

This rearrangement joins TRBV5-1 to TRBJ1-4, with D hard to call. This CDR3 contains 14 residues. V was trimmed by 4 bases and J by 4 bases, leaving 11 bases between them. Germline V gene data show CDR1 as SGHRS and CDR2 as YFSETQ. CDR3 loop: CASSATGNNEKLFF. The CDR3 DNA sequence: TGCGCCAGCAGCGCCACGGGGAATAATGAAAAACTGTTTTTT.

V usage is TRBV4-1 and J usage is TRBJ2-7; D ambiguous. This CDR3 has 15 residues. Trimming shortened V by 0 bases and J by 2 bases, and 11 bases separated the two germline ends. Germline CDR1 is MGHRA and CDR2 is YSYEKL. The CDR3 DNA follows: TGCGCCAGCAGCCAAGAACCCAGAGAGGCCTACGAGCAGTACTTC. It translates to CASSQEPREAYEQYF.

This rearrangement joins TRBV19 to TRBJ2-3, with D tentatively TRBD1 (5 bases). CDR1 and CDR2 from the germline V gene are LNHDA and SQIVND (reference sequence). The CDR3 contains 15 residues. The V and J ends lost 1 base and 2 bases respectively, with 10 bases between them. In DNA form, the CDR3 reads TGTGCCAGTAGTATAGTACAGGCCCCCACAGATACGCAGTATTTT. As protein: CASSIVQAPTDTQYF.

The rearrangement links TRBV5-6 to TRBJ2-1, with a weak D call TRBD2 (6 bases). V was pared by 7 bases and J by 0 bases, with 14 bases between. The germline V gene has CDR1 SGHDT and CDR2 YYEEEE. The CDR3 contains 15 residues. CDR3 amino acids: CASCGTTSSYNEQFF. CDR3 nucleotide sequence: TGTGCCAGCTGCGGGACGACGAGCTCCTACAATGAGCAGTTCTTC. Full variable domain (rest looked up from reference TRBV5-6 and TRBJ2-1): DAGVTQSPTHLIKTRGQQVTLRCSPKSGHDTVSWYQQALGQGPQFIFQYYEEEERQRGNFPDRFSGHQFPNYSSELNVNALLLGDSALYLCASCGTTSSYNEQFFGPGTRLTVL.

J is TRBJ2-2 and V is TRBV11-2; tentative D call: TRBD1 (5 bases). This CDR3 contains 15 residues. The germline V and J ends were trimmed by 1 base and 5 bases, with 11 bases remaining between them. Germline CDR1 and CDR2: SGHAT and FQNNGV. CDR3 in amino acids: CASSLVGLTTGELFF. The CDR3 DNA reads TGTGCCAGCAGCTTAGTGGGGCTGACTACCGGGGAGCTGTTTTTT.

The chain uses TRBV12-5 and TRBJ2-1; D gene uncertain. This CDR3 has 14 residues. V lost 2 bases and J lost 8, with 13 bases in between. Germline CDR1 is LGHNT and CDR2 is FRNRAP. The DNA of the CDR3 is TGTGCTAGTGGTTTGAATCGTGTCTCGGATGAGCAGTTCTTC. Translated: CASGLNRVSDEQFF. Full variable domain (outside the CDR3, taken from reference TRBV12-5 and TRBJ2-1): DARVTQTPRHKVTEMGQEVTMRCQPILGHNTVFWYRQTMMQGLELLAYFRNRAPLDDSGMPKDRFSAEMPDATLATLKIQPSEPRDSAVYFCASGLNRVSDEQFFGPGTRLTVL.

This rearrangement joins TRBV16 to TRBJ2-1; TRBD2 matches 9 bases. CDR1 KGHSY and CDR2 FQNENV come from the germline V gene. The CDR3 is made up of 16 amino acids. Germline trimming cut 2 bases from V and 3 bases from J; bases unmatched to any gene: 5. Here the CDR3 DNA reads TGTGCCAGCAGCCAAGCGGGGGGGATAGGCTACAATGAGCAGTTCTTC. Amino acids: CASSQAGGIGYNEQFF.